The T cell receptor beta chain described here comes from a study of blood T cell repertoires in COVID-19. Study overall: COVID-19 samples from acute and convalescent phases originated in the United States, Italy and Spain.

Sequencing was performed with immunoSEQ multiplex PCR; in TCRdb, only in-frame clones are kept and a portion is missing. The sample carries approximately 140,000 clones, approximately 84% recorded once. V dropped 5 bases and J dropped 3 bases, with 9 bases sitting between them. The CDR3 runs to 13 residues. The clonotype comes from a woman aged 80 or older with acute or convalescent COVID-19. Sequencing was carried out using peripheral blood. The chain employs TRBV12-3 or TRBV12-4 and TRBJ2-3; D might be TRBD1 (6 bases). In DNA, the CDR3 is TGTGCCAGCAGTGGGGGCTTTACAGATACGCAGTATTTT. It specifies CASSGGFTDTQYF.